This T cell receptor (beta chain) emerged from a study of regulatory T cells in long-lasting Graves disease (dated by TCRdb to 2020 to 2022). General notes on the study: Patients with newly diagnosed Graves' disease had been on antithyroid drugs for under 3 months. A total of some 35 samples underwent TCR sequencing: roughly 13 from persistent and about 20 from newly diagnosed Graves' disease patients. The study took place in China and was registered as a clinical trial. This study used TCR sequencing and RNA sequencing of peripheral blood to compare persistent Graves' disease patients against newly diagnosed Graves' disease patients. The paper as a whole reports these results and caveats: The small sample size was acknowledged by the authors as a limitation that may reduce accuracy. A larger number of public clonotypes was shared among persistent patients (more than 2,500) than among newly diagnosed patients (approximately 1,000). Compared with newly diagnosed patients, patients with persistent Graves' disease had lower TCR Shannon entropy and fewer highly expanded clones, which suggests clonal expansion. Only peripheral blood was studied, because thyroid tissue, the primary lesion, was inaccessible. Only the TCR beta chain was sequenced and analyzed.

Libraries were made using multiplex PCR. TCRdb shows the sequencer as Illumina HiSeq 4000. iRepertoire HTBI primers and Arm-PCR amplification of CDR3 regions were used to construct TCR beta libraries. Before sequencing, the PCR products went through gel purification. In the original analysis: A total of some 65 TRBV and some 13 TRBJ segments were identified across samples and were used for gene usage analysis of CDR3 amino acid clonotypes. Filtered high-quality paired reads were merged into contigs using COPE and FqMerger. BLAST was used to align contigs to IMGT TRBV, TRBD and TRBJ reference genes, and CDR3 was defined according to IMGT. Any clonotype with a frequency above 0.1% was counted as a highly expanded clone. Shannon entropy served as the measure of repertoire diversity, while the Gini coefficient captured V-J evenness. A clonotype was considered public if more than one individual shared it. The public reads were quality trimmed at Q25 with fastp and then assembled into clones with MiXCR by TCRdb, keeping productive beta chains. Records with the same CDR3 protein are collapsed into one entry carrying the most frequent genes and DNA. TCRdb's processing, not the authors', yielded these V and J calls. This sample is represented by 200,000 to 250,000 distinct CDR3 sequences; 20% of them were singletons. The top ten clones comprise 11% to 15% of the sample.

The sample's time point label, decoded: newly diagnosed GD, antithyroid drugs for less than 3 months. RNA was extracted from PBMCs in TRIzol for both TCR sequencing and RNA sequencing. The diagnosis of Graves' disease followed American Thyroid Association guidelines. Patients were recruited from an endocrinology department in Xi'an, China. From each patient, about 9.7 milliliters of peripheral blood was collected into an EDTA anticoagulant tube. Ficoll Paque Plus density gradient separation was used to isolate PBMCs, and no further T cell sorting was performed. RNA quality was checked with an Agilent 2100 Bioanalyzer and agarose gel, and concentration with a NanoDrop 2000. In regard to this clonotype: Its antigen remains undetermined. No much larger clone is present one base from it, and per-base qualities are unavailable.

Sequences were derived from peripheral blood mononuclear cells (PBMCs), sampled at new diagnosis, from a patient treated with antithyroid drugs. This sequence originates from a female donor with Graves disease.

Read as DNA, the sequence is TGTGCCAGCAGCCAAGTCGGAGGGGACAGCAATCAGCCCCAGCATTTT. Its coded protein is CASSQVGGDSNQPQHF. The chain links TRBV2 with TRBJ1-5, and the D gene may be TRBD1, 5 bases matching. V lost 6 bases and J lost 1 base; the stretch between them is 16 bases long. CDR1 SNHLY and CDR2 FYNNEI are derived from the germline V gene. Including cysteine and phenylalanine, the CDR3 has 16 amino acids. Only CDR3 DNA remains: 48 bases, in frame from the first base.